A single sample gave rise to the 6 T cell receptor beta chains below, sequenced in a study of CD8 T cells in ankylosing spondylitis. TCRdb reprocessed the 5' RACE reads via MiXCR and lists one record per CDR3 protein. Of roughly 370,000 distinct CDR3 sequences detected, about 22% appear once; the ten largest clones hold about 16%. General study findings and limits: A TCR beta motif of eight highly homologous variants appeared characteristic of ankylosing spondylitis blood.

These receptors are not linked to any known antigen. The material sequenced was blood, either unsorted or a sorted T cell fraction (not recorded which). The receptor set was obtained from a male donor with ankylosing spondylitis.

This clonotype was seen more than once but under ten times. This sequence joins TRBV28 and TRBJ1-1; D unclear. The ends were cut back, 5 bases at V and 5 bases at J, with 18 bases in the middle. CDR3 length: 15 amino acids. The germline V gene encodes CDR1 MDHEN and CDR2 SYDVKM. CDR3 residues: CASSPHTGSGTEAFF. The CDR3 DNA reads TGTGCCAGCAGTCCACACACGGGGTCAGGAACTGAAGCTTTCTTT.

The chain links TRBV29-1 to TRBJ2-3, with no clear D. The length of the CDR3 is 13 residues. Germline CDR1 SQVTM, CDR2 ANQGSEA. V was shortened by 4 bases and J by 5 bases, with 13 bases between the two germline ends. The CDR3, as DNA: TGCAGCGTTGGATCCGAAGCAGGAGATACGCAGTATTTT. Protein product: CSVGSEAGDTQYF.

For the CDR3, the DNA is TGTGCCAGCAGTTTATCGTCACTAGCGACCACCGGGGAGCTGTTTTTT. Amino acids: CASSLSSLATTGELFF. The chain uses TRBV27 and TRBJ2-2, with 7 bases matching TRBD2. The CDR3 totals 16 residues. Trimming cost V 0 bases and J 4 bases; bases outside gene matches: 5. The germline gives CDR1 MNHEY, CDR2 SMNVEV (reference sequence).

The sample holds a few counts of this clonotype. The DNA for the CDR3 is TGTGCCAGCAGCCTATCGACTAGTTGGGCTTACGAGCAGTACTTC. This encodes CASSLSTSWAYEQYF. V gene TRBV7-2 combines with J gene TRBJ2-7; tentatively, D is TRBD2 (6 bases). Trimming removed 5 bases at V and 4 bases at J, with 18 bases between. Germline V lookup: CDR1 SGHTA, CDR2 FQGNSA. The CDR3 length is 15 residues. Together with reference TRBV7-2 and TRBJ2-7, the CDR3 gives the full variable domain: GAGVSQSPSNKVTEKGKDVELRCDPISGHTALYWYRQSLGQGLEFLIYFQGNSAPDKSGLPSDRFSAERTGGSVSTLTIQRTQQEDSAVYLCASSLSTSWAYEQYFGPGTRLTVT.

The V and J genes are TRBV5-1 and TRBJ2-1; D might be TRBD1 (6 bases). Trimming took 6 bases from V and 8 from J, leaving 15 bases between them. Germline CDR1 is SGHRS and CDR2 is YFSETQ. This CDR3 is built from 13 residues. In DNA form, the CDR3 reads TGCGCCAGCAAAATGGGGGCTGGCGATGAGCAGTTCTTC. Translated: CASKMGAGDEQFF.

Concerning this clonotype itself: A junction boundary mismatches the germline segment, possibly from a read error. V gene TRBV20-1 combines with J gene TRBJ2-2, with TRBD1 as a possible D gene (6 bases). This CDR3 is 14 amino acids long. Germline CDR1 DFQATT, CDR2 SNEGSKA (reference sequence). CDR3 nucleotide sequence: TGCAGTGCGAGAGGACAGTCGAACACCGGGGAGCTGTTTTTT. Protein sequence: CSARGQSNTGELFF.